The 20 T cell receptor beta chains presented below share a single source sample, sequenced in a study of graft-versus-host responses after intestinal transplantation. Produced via immunoSEQ multiplex PCR; TCRdb's table is partial and in-frame only. Found here are 60,000 or so clones, around nine tenths of them singletons; the top ten hold more than 2.5%. Material: PBMCs, obtained about 4 months after intestinal transplantation. The receptors here all came from a human patient who received an intestinal transplant, so some T cells may come from the graft donor.

The chain joins TRBV5-8 to TRBJ2-5, with D unresolved. Germline V gene lookup returns CDR1 SGHTS and CDR2 YDEGEE. The CDR3 totals 13 residues. Trimming removed 5 bases at V and 1 base at J, with 9 bases between. The CDR3 spells CASRQLSQETQYF. CDR3 nucleotide sequence: TGTGCCAGCAGACAACTTTCCCAAGAGACCCAGTACTTC.

V is TRBV28 and J is TRBJ1-2, with D hard to call. In germline, CDR1 is MDHEN, CDR2 SYDVKM. The V gene lost 6 bases and the J gene lost 0 bases, with 5 bases spanning the gap. This CDR3 contains 12 residues. The CDR3: CASSAPNYGYTF. The CDR3 nucleotides are TGTGCCAGCAGCGCACCTAACTATGGCTACACCTTC.

This chain joins TRBV29-1 and TRBJ1-2, with TRBD1 as a possible D gene (5 bases). Per the germline V gene, CDR1 is SQVTM and CDR2 is ANQGSEA. The CDR3 length is 17 residues. Trimming left V 0 bases short and J 9 bases short, with 26 bases between. The CDR3 region has the DNA TGCAGCGTTGAAGATTGGACTGAGGGGCCAAGAAGGGCTAGCTACACCTTC. This gives the protein CSVEDWTEGPRRASYTF.

The rearrangement uses TRBV19 and TRBJ1-2; 8 positions agree with TRBD1. This CDR3 contains 15 residues. CDR1 is LNHDA and CDR2 is SQIVND in the germline V gene (reference sequence). With 5 bases clipped from V and 3 bases from J, the junction kept 8 bases outside the gene matches. CDR3: CASSATGGGYYGYTF. The CDR3 DNA reads TGTGCCAGTAGTGCAACAGGGGGTGGCTACTATGGCTACACCTTC.

V gene TRBV9 combines with J gene TRBJ2-5; D perhaps matches TRBD1 (6 bases). Germline values: CDR1 SGDLS, CDR2 YYNGEE. Trimming cost V 2 bases and J 0 bases, with 20 bases left between them. CDR3 length equals 18 residues. CDR3 loop: CASSVQGTYFGYQETQYF. Here the CDR3 DNA reads TGTGCCAGCAGCGTGCAGGGGACATACTTCGGGTACCAAGAGACCCAGTACTTC.

The chain combines TRBV6-1 with TRBJ1-4; 12 bases fit TRBD1. The germline CDR1 and CDR2 sequences are MNHNS and SASEGT. The CDR3 has 14 residues. As DNA, the CDR3 is TGTGTGACCGGGACAGGGGGCAAAGGAGAAAAACTGTTTTTT. This gives the protein CVTGTGGKGEKLFF.

This chain links TRBV18 with TRBJ1-5, with D perhaps matching TRBD1 (6 bases). Germline lookup yields CDR1 KGHSH and CDR2 LQKENI. This CDR3 region has 15 residues. V lost 5 bases, J lost 2 bases, and 13 bases lay in between. CDR3 protein: CASSSTGNGNQPQHF. The CDR3 DNA follows: TGTGCCAGCTCAAGTACAGGGAACGGCAATCAGCCCCAGCATTTT.

This clone was observed once. The chain is built from TRBV6-5 and TRBJ1-5; D unresolved. Germline lookup yields CDR1 MNHEY and CDR2 SVGAGI. The germline V and J ends were trimmed by 8 bases and 3 bases, with 11 bases remaining between them. The CDR3 consists of 13 residues. This CDR3 reads CASRESFNQPQHF. CDR3 DNA: TGTGCCAGCCGGGAAAGCTTCAATCAGCCCCAGCATTTT.

CDR3 in DNA: TGTGCCAGCAGCCCCCCGTCGGGGATGGATGAGCAGTTCTTC. This sequence encodes CASSPPSGMDEQFF. This chain joins TRBV7-9 and TRBJ2-1; D is possibly TRBD2 (5 bases). This CDR3 comprises 14 residues. V was trimmed by 5 bases and J by 8 bases, leaving 16 bases between them. Germline loops: CDR1 SEHNR, CDR2 FQNEAQ (reference sequence).

The V and J genes are TRBV11-2 and TRBJ1-1, with 8 bases matching TRBD1. Looked up from germline, CDR1 is SGHAT and CDR2 is FQNNGV. CDR3 length: 15 amino acids. Losses at the gene ends were 2 bases for V and 4 bases for J; bases not matched to a gene: 6. CDR3 in DNA: TGTGCCAGCAGCTTATGGGCAGGGGGCGGCACTGAAGCTTTCTTT. Protein: CASSLWAGGGTEAFF.

The rearrangement uses TRBV7-9 and TRBJ2-1; no clear D. Looked up from germline, CDR1 is SEHNR and CDR2 is FQNEAQ (reference sequence). The CDR3 has 14 amino acids. Between the trimmed V and J ends, which lost 5 bases and 7 bases, there was a span of 15 bases. The CDR3 region has the DNA TGTGCCAGCAGCCTTACGTATCCCCAGAATGAGCAGTTCTTC. Translation gives CASSLTYPQNEQFF. The variable domain in full, with the rest retrieved from reference TRBV7-9 and TRBJ2-1, is DTGVSQNPRHKITKRGQNVTFRCDPISEHNRLYWYRQTLGQGPEFLTYFQNEAQLEKSRLLSDRFSAERPKGSFSTLEIQRTEQGDSAMYLCASSLTYPQNEQFFGPGTRLTVL.

The count of this clone is one. The chain links TRBV11-2 to TRBJ2-7; D remains ambiguous. The CDR3 covers 14 residues. Germline-derived CDR1 and CDR2 are SGHAT and FQNNGV. V lost 0 bases and J 0 bases, leaving 6 bases between the germline ends. CDR3 in DNA: TGTGCCAGCAGCTTAGAGGAGTTCTCCTACGAGCAGTACTTC. Translating it yields CASSLEEFSYEQYF. Filled out from reference TRBV11-2 and TRBJ2-7, the complete variable domain reads EAGVAQSPRYKIIEKRQSVAFWCNPISGHATLYWYQQILGQGPKLLIQFQNNGVVDDSQLPKDRFSAERLKGVDSTLKIQPAKLEDSAVYLCASSLEEFSYEQYFGPGTRLTVT.

The V gene is TRBV2, the J gene TRBJ1-1; the D gene is possibly TRBD1 (6 bases). The V end lost 2 bases, the J end lost 0 bases, and 13 bases lay between the germline ends. The CDR3 sequence is 16 residues long. The germline CDR1 and CDR2 sequences are SNHLY and FYNNEI. CDR3 residues: CASSERETGLNTEAFF. CDR3 in DNA: TGTGCCAGCAGTGAAAGGGAGACAGGACTGAACACTGAAGCTTTCTTT.

The V gene is TRBV29-1, the J gene TRBJ2-1; no clear D gene. The CDR3 runs to 13 residues. Trimming cost V 6 bases and J 5 bases, with 14 bases left between them. CDR1 is SQVTM, CDR2 ANQGSEA, per germline. The CDR3 nucleotides are TGCAGCGTCCCGTCATTCTATAACAATGAGCAGTTCTTC. It codes for CSVPSFYNNEQFF.

V gene TRBV7-8 combines with J gene TRBJ1-5; D is perhaps TRBD1 (5 bases). V lost 5 bases to trimming and J lost 4 bases, with 9 bases between them. Germline CDR1 SGHVS, CDR2 FQNEAQ. The CDR3 sequence is 13 residues long. CDR3 in DNA: TGTGCCAGCAGCCCCGACAGAAATCAGCCCCAGCATTTT. Translation: CASSPDRNQPQHF.

This clone was seen once. This chain uses TRBV27 with TRBJ2-7; TRBD1 matches at 8 bases. The CDR3 is 15 amino acids. In germline, CDR1 is MNHEY, CDR2 SMNVEV (reference sequence). With 0 bases clipped from V and 6 bases from J, the junction kept 7 bases outside the gene matches. CDR3 region: CASSLSGTGLGEQYF. As DNA, the CDR3 is TGTGCCAGCAGTTTATCTGGGACAGGCCTGGGCGAGCAGTACTTC.

The V and J genes are TRBV6-1 and TRBJ2-3; the D is unclear. The germline V and J ends were trimmed by 5 bases and 0 bases, with 9 bases remaining between them. This CDR3 has 14 amino acids. Germline-derived CDR1 and CDR2 are MNHNS and SASEGT. CDR3 in amino acids: CASSYDWSTDTQYF. CDR3 DNA: TGTGCCAGCAGTTATGACTGGAGCACAGATACGCAGTATTTT.

V is TRBV6-6 and J is TRBJ1-2, with D maybe TRBD1 (6 bases). From germline, CDR1 is MNHNY and CDR2 SVGAGI (reference sequence). Trimming cost V 2 bases and J 3 bases, with 13 bases left between them. The CDR3 contains 15 residues. The CDR3 DNA sequence: TGTGCCAGCAGTTACGAACAGGGCCATTACTATGGCTACACCTTC. This translates into CASSYEQGHYYGYTF.

V is TRBV21-1 and J is TRBJ1-1; TRBD1, the D gene given by the table, was not confirmed from the DNA. TRBV21-1 is deemed a pseudogene. The CDR3 has 16 amino acids. CDR3 loop: CASSKILHSLNTEAFF. The DNA of the CDR3 is TGTGCCAGCAGCAAGATCCTGCACAGCTTGAACACTGAAGCTTTCTTT.

The CDR3 nucleotides read TGTGCCAGCAGTCTTATCGTATACAGAGACAATGAGCAGTTCTTC. Residues: CASSLIVYRDNEQFF. The J gene is TRBJ2-1, the V gene TRBV28, with unresolved D. Trimming took off 5 bases at V and 5 bases at J, with 16 bases between the two ends. The germline gives CDR1 MDHEN, CDR2 SYDVKM. The CDR3 is 15 residues long. Together with reference TRBV28 and TRBJ2-1, the CDR3 gives the full variable domain: DVKVTQSSRYLVKRTGEKVFLECVQDMDHENMFWYRQDPGLGLRLIYFSYDVKMKEKGDIPEGYSVSREKKERFSLILESASTNQTSMYLCASSLIVYRDNEQFFGPGTRLTVL.